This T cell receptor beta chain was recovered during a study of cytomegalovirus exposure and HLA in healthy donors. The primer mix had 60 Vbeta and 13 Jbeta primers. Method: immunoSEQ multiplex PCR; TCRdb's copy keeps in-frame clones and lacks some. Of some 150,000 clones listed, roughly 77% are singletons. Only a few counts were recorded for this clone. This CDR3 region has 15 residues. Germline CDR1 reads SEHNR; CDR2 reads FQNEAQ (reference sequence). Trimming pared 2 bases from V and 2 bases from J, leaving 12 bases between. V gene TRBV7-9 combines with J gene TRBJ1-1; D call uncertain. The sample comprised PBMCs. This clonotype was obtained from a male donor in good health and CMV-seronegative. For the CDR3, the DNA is TGTGCCAGCAGCTTAACCGGTAACAGCAACACTGAAGCTTTCTTT. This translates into CASSLTGNSNTEAFF.